One sample yielded the 16 T cell receptor beta chains listed below, sequenced in a study of cytomegalovirus exposure and HLA in healthy donors. Both 60 Vbeta primers and 13 Jbeta primers went into the PCR. This table comes from immunoSEQ multiplex PCR, and its TCRdb copy is limited to in-frame clones, with some not included. The data show 100,000 to 120,000 clones, with 65% to 80% seen just once and about 5.3% held by the top ten. Sequencing was performed on PBMCs. The source of these receptors is a male donor in good health and CMV-seronegative.

The chain is built from TRBV27 and TRBJ1-6, with 8 bases matching TRBD1. This CDR3 spans 14 amino acids. Germline V lookup: CDR1 MNHEY, CDR2 SMNVEV (reference sequence). The V and J ends lost 6 bases and 12 bases, in that order; junction bases with no gene match: 10. Written as DNA, the CDR3 is TGTGCCAGCAGGCAAAGGTCAGGGGGCCTACCCCTCCACTTT. This gives the protein CASRQRSGGLPLHF.

On this clone: Different DNA sequences within this sample yield the same CDR3. J is TRBJ1-1 and V is TRBV7-2; D remains unclear. Trimming left V 2 bases short and J 3 bases short, with 7 bases between. CDR1 and CDR2 from the germline V gene are SGHTA and FQGNSA. This CDR3 contains 13 residues. The CDR3 bases are TGTGCCAGCAGCTTAAGTAGCTACACTGAAGCTTTCTTT. Encoded protein: CASSLSSYTEAFF.

J is TRBJ2-3 and V is TRBV25-1, with D tentatively TRBD2 (6 bases). The germline V gene encodes CDR1 MGHDK and CDR2 SYGVNS. This CDR3 is built from 16 residues. The V gene lost 0 bases and the J gene lost 3 bases, with 13 bases spanning the gap. The CDR3 protein is CASSEYLAGSTDTQYF. The CDR3 region has the DNA TGTGCCAGCAGTGAATATTTGGCGGGGTCGACAGATACGCAGTATTTT.

This clone occurred a few times. The rearrangement uses TRBV7-9 and TRBJ1-2, with TRBD1 identical over 12 bases. The CDR3 is 15 amino acids. CDR1 and CDR2 (germline): SEHNR, FQNEAQ (reference sequence). J lost 5 bases, V lost 5 bases, and 6 bases had no gene match. CDR3 nucleotides: TGTGCCAGCAGCCTCGGGACAGGGGGCGAGTATGGCTACACCTTC. Encoded protein: CASSLGTGGEYGYTF.

V gene TRBV9 combines with J gene TRBJ1-1; D uncertain. CDR1 SGDLS and CDR2 YYNGEE come from the germline V gene. The CDR3 sequence is 14 residues long. V lost 4 bases and J 4 bases, leaving 14 bases between the germline ends. Written as DNA, the CDR3 is TGTGCCAGCAGCCGCTTCGGGGAGGGCACTGAAGCTTTCTTT. Translation gives CASSRFGEGTEAFF. The full variable domain, its missing parts supplied by reference TRBV9 and TRBJ1-1, is DSGVTQTPKHLITATGQRVTLRCSPRSGDLSVYWYQQSLDQGLQFLIQYYNGEERAKGNILERFSAQQFPDLHSELNLSSLELGDSALYFCASSRFGEGTEAFFGQGTRLTVV.

The rearrangement uses TRBV7-6 and TRBJ2-7; 9 nucleotides match TRBD2. CDR3 length: 13 residues. V lost 5 bases, J lost 7 bases, and 6 bases stayed unmatched. Germline V lookup: CDR1 SGHVS, CDR2 FNYEAQ. CDR3 in amino acids: CASSGGTSREQYF. CDR3 in DNA: TGTGCCAGCAGCGGCGGGACTAGCCGAGAGCAGTACTTC.

This clone has just one count. The chain carries TRBV9 and TRBJ1-1; 7 nucleotides match TRBD1. The CDR3 is made up of 15 amino acids. The V gene's germline CDR1 is SGDLS and CDR2 YYNGEE. The V segment lost 2 bases and the J segment 7 bases; nucleotides outside the gene matches: 11. The CDR3 bases are TGTGCCAGCAGCGTCTTCCCAACATGGGACAGTGAAGCTTTCTTT. As protein: CASSVFPTWDSEAFF.

The chain links TRBV5-5 to TRBJ2-3; 8 bases are a match to TRBD1. V gave up 7 bases and J gave up 5 bases; unmatched junction bases: 15. This CDR3 contains 16 residues. In germline, CDR1 is SGHKS, CDR2 YYEKEE (reference sequence). CDR3 nucleotide sequence: TGTGCCAGCGCAGCCTTTTCCCAGGGGGCTAGAGATACGCAGTATTTT. Its protein product is CASAAFSQGARDTQYF. Drawing the rest from reference TRBV5-5 and TRBJ2-3, the complete variable domain is DAGVTQSPTHLIKTRGQQVTLRCSPISGHKSVSWYQQVLGQGPQFIFQYYEKEERGRGNFPDRFSARQFPNYSSELNVNALLLGDSALYLCASAAFSQGARDTQYFGPGTRLTVL.

V usage is TRBV18 and J usage is TRBJ1-1; D not resolved. Trimming shortened V by 3 bases and J by 5 bases, and 22 bases separated the two germline ends. CDR1 KGHSH and CDR2 LQKENI come from the germline V gene. This CDR3 is 17 amino acids long. This CDR3 is CASSPEVFEAHVTEAFF. The CDR3 DNA reads as TGTGCCAGCTCACCTGAAGTTTTCGAGGCCCATGTGACTGAAGCTTTCTTT.

The gene calls are TRBV10-3 and TRBJ2-5; D is possibly TRBD1 (5 bases). Deletions cut 3 bases from V and 1 base from J, with 15 bases between. CDR3 length equals 16 residues. The germline gives CDR1 ENHRY, CDR2 SYGVKD. The CDR3 sequence is CAISERMGQIQETQYF. Written as DNA, the CDR3 is TGTGCCATCAGTGAACGTATGGGGCAGATCCAAGAGACCCAGTACTTC.

The count of this clone is one. J is TRBJ1-4 and V is TRBV15; D gene unclear. Trimming stripped 8 bases from V and 3 bases from J, with 16 bases between. CDR3 size: 15 residues. Germline values: CDR1 LNHNV, CDR2 YYDKDF (reference sequence). DNA for the CDR3: TGTGCCACCCGAAGAGGGCTAGCAGCTAATGAAAAACTGTTTTTT. Translation: CATRRGLAANEKLFF.

The chain has TRBV2 and TRBJ1-5; tentatively, D is TRBD1 (6 bases). V lost 3 bases, J lost 2 bases, and 8 bases lay in between. The length of the CDR3 is 14 residues. CDR1 and CDR2 from the germline V gene are SNHLY and FYNNEI. CDR3 region: CASSDRTGNQPQHF. Here the CDR3 DNA reads TGTGCCAGCAGTGACCGGACAGGCAATCAGCCCCAGCATTTT.

As to this clone: The identical CDR3 is also encoded by other nucleotide sequences in the sample. The chain employs TRBV5-1 and TRBJ2-1; possibly TRBD2 for D (6 bases). Germline V gene data show CDR1 as SGHRS and CDR2 as YFSETQ. V gave up 4 bases and J gave up 7 bases, with 12 bases separating them. This CDR3 is 13 amino acids long. DNA of the CDR3: TGCGCCAGCAGCGTCTGGGGGGATAATGAGCAGTTCTTC. Protein product: CASSVWGDNEQFF.

This chain joins TRBV9 and TRBJ1-3; D uncertain. V shed 3 bases and J shed 2 bases, with 9 bases lying between them. This CDR3 has 14 amino acids. Germline CDR1 and CDR2: SGDLS and YYNGEE. CDR3 nucleotides: TGTGCCAGCAGCGCGACTCGGGCTGGAAACACCATATATTTT. It encodes CASSATRAGNTIYF.

This clone was recorded a few times. The chain uses TRBV9 and TRBJ2-1; TRBD1 matches at 11 bases. Germline loops: CDR1 SGDLS, CDR2 YYNGEE. The ends lost 4 bases at V and 4 bases at J; junction bases unmatched: 7. This CDR3 is built from 16 residues. The CDR3 spells CASSPRTGGEYNEQFF. DNA of the CDR3: TGTGCCAGCAGCCCTCGGACAGGGGGCGAGTACAATGAGCAGTTCTTC.

This rearrangement joins TRBV11-2 to TRBJ2-2, with D perhaps matching TRBD1 (6 bases). Germline V gene lookup returns CDR1 SGHAT and CDR2 FQNNGV. V lost 5 bases and J 7 bases, leaving 14 bases between the germline ends. The CDR3 sequence is 14 residues long. The CDR3 nucleotides are TGTGCCAGCAGCCCCCGGACAGTCGGCGGGGAGCTGTTTTTT. Translation gives CASSPRTVGGELFF.